This T cell receptor (beta chain) was recovered during a study of OX40 agonist ivuxolimab in advanced cancers. Using immunoSEQ multiplex PCR, the repertoire was profiled, and TCRdb retains in-frame clones only, with some absent. The sample consists of 45,000 to 55,000 clones, 65% to 85% of them appearing once. Trimming removed 1 base from V and 1 base from J, with 8 bases in between. The length of the CDR3 is 15 residues. Germline-derived CDR1 and CDR2 are SGHTA and FQGNSA. The chain joins TRBV7-2 to TRBJ2-1; D is uncertain. This TCR was sampled from an adult with an advanced solid tumor such as melanoma, head and neck, liver or kidney cancer. Sequenced material: CD4+ or CD8+ T cells sorted from blood, taken in a trial of the OX40 agonist ivuxolimab. Written as DNA, the CDR3 is TGTGCCAGCAGCTTAGAGGCGTTTTCCTACAATGAGCAGTTCTTC. Protein: CASSLEAFSYNEQFF.